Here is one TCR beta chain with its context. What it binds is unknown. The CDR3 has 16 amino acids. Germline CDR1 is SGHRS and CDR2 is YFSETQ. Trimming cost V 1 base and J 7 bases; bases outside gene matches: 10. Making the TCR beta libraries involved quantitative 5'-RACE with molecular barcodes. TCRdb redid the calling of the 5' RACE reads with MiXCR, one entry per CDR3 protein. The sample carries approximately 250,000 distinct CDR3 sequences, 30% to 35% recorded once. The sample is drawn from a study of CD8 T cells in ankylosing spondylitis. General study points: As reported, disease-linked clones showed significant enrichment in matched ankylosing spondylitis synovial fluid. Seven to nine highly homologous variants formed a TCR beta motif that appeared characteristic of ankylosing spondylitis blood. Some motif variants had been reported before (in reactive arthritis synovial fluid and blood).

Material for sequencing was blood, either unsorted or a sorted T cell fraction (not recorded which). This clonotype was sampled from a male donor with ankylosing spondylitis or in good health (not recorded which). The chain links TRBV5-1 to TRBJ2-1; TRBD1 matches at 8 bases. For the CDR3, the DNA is TGCGCCAGCAGCTTGACGACAGGGGATTGGGAGAATGAGCAGTTCTTC. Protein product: CASSLTTGDWENEQFF. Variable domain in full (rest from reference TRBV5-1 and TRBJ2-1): KAGVTQTPRYLIKTRGQQVTLSCSPISGHRSVSWYQQTPGQGLQFLFEYFSETQRNKGNFPGRFSGRQFSNSRSEMNVSTLELGDSALYLCASSLTTGDWENEQFFGPGTRLTVL.